The subject of this entry is one T cell receptor beta chain. This entry comes from a study of T cell changes during pregnancy in multiple sclerosis. Assay used: immunoSEQ multiplex PCR; TCRdb lists only in-frame clones, some missing. The table has 40,000 to 45,000 clones, 80% to 90% seen once. Germline CDR1 reads SGHVS; CDR2 reads FNYEAQ. V shed 0 bases and J 7 bases; nucleotides not matched to a gene: 8. The CDR3 is 17 amino acids. The source was CD4+ T cells from peripheral blood mononuclear cells, collected in the first trimester of pregnancy. The genes are TRBV7-6 and TRBJ2-2; 10 nucleotides match TRBD1. This TCR was recovered from a female donor with multiple sclerosis, enrolled in a pregnancy study. The CDR3: CASSLAPTGGEGGELFF. In DNA form, the CDR3 reads TGTGCCAGCAGCTTAGCGCCGACAGGGGGCGAGGGCGGGGAGCTGTTTTTT.